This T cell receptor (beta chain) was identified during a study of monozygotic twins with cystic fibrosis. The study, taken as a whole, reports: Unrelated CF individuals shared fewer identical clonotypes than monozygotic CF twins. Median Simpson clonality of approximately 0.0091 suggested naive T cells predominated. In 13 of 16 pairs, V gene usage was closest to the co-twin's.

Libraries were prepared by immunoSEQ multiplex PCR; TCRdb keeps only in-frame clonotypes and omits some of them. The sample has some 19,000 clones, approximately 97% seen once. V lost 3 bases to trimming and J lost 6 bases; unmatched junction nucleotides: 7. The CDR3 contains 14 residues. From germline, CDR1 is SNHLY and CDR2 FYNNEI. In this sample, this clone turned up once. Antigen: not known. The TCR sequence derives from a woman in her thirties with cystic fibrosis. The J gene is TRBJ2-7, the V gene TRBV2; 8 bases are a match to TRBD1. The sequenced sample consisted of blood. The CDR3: CASSDRTGSPEQYF. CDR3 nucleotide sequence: TGTGCCAGCAGTGATCGGACAGGGTCTCCCGAGCAGTACTTC.